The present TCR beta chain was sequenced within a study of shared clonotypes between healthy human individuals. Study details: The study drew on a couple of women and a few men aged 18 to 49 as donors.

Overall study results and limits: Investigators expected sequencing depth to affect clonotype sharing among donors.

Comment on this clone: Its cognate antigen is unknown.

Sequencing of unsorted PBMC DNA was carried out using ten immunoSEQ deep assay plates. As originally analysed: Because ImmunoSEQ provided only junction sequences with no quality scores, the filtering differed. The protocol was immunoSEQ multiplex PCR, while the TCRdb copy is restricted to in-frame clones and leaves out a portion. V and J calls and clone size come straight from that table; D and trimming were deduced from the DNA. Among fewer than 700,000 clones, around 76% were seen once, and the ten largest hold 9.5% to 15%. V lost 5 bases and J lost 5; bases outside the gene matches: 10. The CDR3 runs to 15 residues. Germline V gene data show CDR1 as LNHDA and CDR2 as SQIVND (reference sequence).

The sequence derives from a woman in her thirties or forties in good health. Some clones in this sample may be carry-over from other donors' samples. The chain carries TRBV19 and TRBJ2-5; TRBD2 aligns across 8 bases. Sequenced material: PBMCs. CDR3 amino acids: CASSGLAGVGETQYF. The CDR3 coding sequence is TGTGCCAGTAGTGGGCTAGCGGGCGTCGGGGAGACCCAGTACTTC.